This TCR beta chain was found in a study of cytomegalovirus exposure and HLA in healthy donors. Study-level information: Previous work identified roughly 120 million unique TCR beta sequences from 150 million to 200 million T cells.

PCR amplification relied on 60 Vbeta primers (plus 13 Jbeta primers). Profiled with immunoSEQ multiplex PCR; TCRdb holds only in-frame clones, not every one. This table holds 100,000 to 150,000 clones, 82% found once. CDR1 is SGHRS, CDR2 YFSETQ, per germline. The CDR3 has 14 amino acids. V gave up 4 bases and J gave up 4 bases; unmatched junction bases: 4. The rearrangement joins TRBV5-1 to TRBJ1-1, with 10 bases lining up with TRBD1. Sequenced: PBMCs. The TCR originated in a boy aged 2 to 9 in good health and CMV-seronegative. The DNA for the CDR3 is TGCGCCAGCAGCCTAGGACAGGGGGGCACTGAAGCTTTCTTT. As protein: CASSLGQGGTEAFF. The full variable domain, in which reference TRBV5-1 and TRBJ1-1 provide the parts outside the CDR3, is KAGVTQTPRYLIKTRGQQVTLSCSPISGHRSVSWYQQTPGQGLQFLFEYFSETQRNKGNFPGRFSGRQFSNSRSEMNVSTLELGDSALYLCASSLGQGGTEAFFGQGTRLTVV.